Detailed here is one T cell receptor beta chain. The data were taken from a study of blood T cell repertoires in COVID-19. V was cut by 4 bases and J by 9 bases, with 16 bases left in between. This CDR3 has 14 amino acids. Germline CDR1 and CDR2: MGHRA and YSYEKL. Original handling: Counts of nucleated cells, estimated from reference gene primer amplification, were obtained. The assay was immunoSEQ multiplex PCR, and TCRdb's table has in-frame clones only and misses some. V, J and clone size reflect that table, while D and trimming were determined from the DNA. Of a few hundred thousand clones detected, approximately 87% appear once; the ten largest clones hold roughly 9.4%. Participants came from about 23 US areas, aged roughly 18 to 95 years. Cohorts were based on clinical histories the participants reported.

This sequence joins TRBV4-1 and TRBJ1-5; D perhaps matches TRBD1 (5 bases). The sequencing input was PBMCs or T cells enriched from blood (not recorded which). The receptor was derived from a woman aged 50 to 60 who had recovered from COVID-19. The CDR3 coding sequence is TGCGCCAGCAGCCCCGCCGGGGGGTCTACGCCCCAGCATTTT. Translation: CASSPAGGSTPQHF.